The clone carrying this T cell receptor (beta chain) was seen at least ten times. Its target is unknown. Germline V gene lookup returns CDR1 SEHNR and CDR2 FQNEAQ (reference sequence). The CDR3 has 14 amino acids. With 5 bases removed from V and 8 bases from J, the gap between germline ends came to 18 bases. Amplification yielded TCR beta CDR3 regions, with RNA transcripts as the source. The primer set for the first-round RT-PCR of the TCR CDR3 was HTBI. TCRdb reprocessed the multiplex PCR reads via MiXCR and lists one record per CDR3 protein. The sample includes about 610,000 distinct CDR3 sequences, more than 45% seen only once; the top ten take around 8%. This record comes from a study of T cells in Graves' hyperthyroidism and ophthalmopathy. Study-level points and caveats: Within blood appeared most thyroid clonotypes that had expanded above 0.001.

Researchers defined stable Graves' hyperthyroidism as no ophthalmopathy progression within 18 months. Hyperthyroidism patients were newly diagnosed, had disease duration under 2 months, and were aged 18 to 65 years. Lactation, pregnancy, other autoimmune disease or uncontrolled infection excluded patients. The specimen sequenced was peripheral blood or thyroid tissue (not recorded which). This clonotype was sampled from a woman younger than 35 with Graves' hyperthyroidism. This chain joins TRBV7-9 and TRBJ1-2; tentatively, D is TRBD1 (6 bases). This chain's CDR3 is CASSLLTGPAGYTF. CDR3 coding DNA: TGTGCCAGCAGCCTCTTGACAGGACCTGCGGGCTACACCTTC.